Listed below are T cell receptor beta chains from one sample, sequenced in a study of cytomegalovirus exposure and HLA in healthy donors. Repertoires were generated with immunoSEQ multiplex PCR, while TCRdb's copy carries only in-frame clones and drops some. The sample holds under 200,000 clones, more than 60% seen once. Sequencing was carried out using PBMCs. The origin of the receptors is a man aged 35 to 55 in good health and CMV-seronegative. The CDR3 runs from the conserved cysteine through the conserved F or W. Fields, in order: D gene, clone size, V gene, CDR3 length, J gene, CDR3 protein, CDR3 DNA. D genes are given only for firm matches. The listing skips clone size in some rows; elsewhere it reads once, few, many or a size class.

D gene: TRBD1; clone size: few; V gene: TRBV19; CDR3 length: 15; J gene: TRBJ2-5; CDR3 protein: CASSGWTGGKETQYF; CDR3 DNA: TGTGCCAGTAGTGGCTGGACAGGGGGCAAAGAGACCCAGTACTTC
D gene: TRBD2; clone size: NA; V gene: TRBV5-6; CDR3 length: 14; J gene: TRBJ2-7; CDR3 protein: CASHRLAGAYEQYF; CDR3 DNA: TGTGCCAGCCACAGGCTAGCGGGGGCCTACGAGCAGTACTTC
D gene: TRBD1; clone size: once; V gene: TRBV9; CDR3 length: 15; J gene: TRBJ1-2; CDR3 protein: CVSRGGRGQGYGYTF; CDR3 DNA: TGTGTCAGCAGGGGGGGCAGGGGGCAGGGCTATGGCTACACCTTC
D gene: NA; clone size: NA; V gene: TRBV25-1; CDR3 length: 13; J gene: TRBJ2-5; CDR3 protein: CASSEGGGETQYF; CDR3 DNA: TGTGCCAGCAGTGAGGGGGGAGGAGAGACCCAGTACTTC
D gene: TRBD2; clone size: once; V gene: TRBV5-8; CDR3 length: 16; J gene: TRBJ2-5; CDR3 protein: CASSLVVTSGQETQYF; CDR3 DNA: TGTGCCAGCAGCTTGGTTGTGACTAGCGGACAAGAGACCCAGTACTTC
D gene: TRBD1; clone size: NA; V gene: TRBV5-1; CDR3 length: 18; J gene: TRBJ1-4; CDR3 protein: CASSLGTGGARSNEKLFF; CDR3 DNA: TGCGCCAGCAGCTTGGGAACAGGGGGCGCGCGGTCTAATGAAAAACTGTTTTTT
D gene: TRBD1; clone size: NA; V gene: TRBV2; CDR3 length: 15; J gene: TRBJ2-1; CDR3 protein: CASSRQGVANNEQFF; CDR3 DNA: TGTGCCAGCAGTAGACAGGGCGTAGCGAACAATGAGCAGTTCTTC
D gene: TRBD2; clone size: once; V gene: TRBV6-4; CDR3 length: 15; J gene: TRBJ2-1; CDR3 protein: CASSDGGGNYNEQFF; CDR3 DNA: TGTGCCAGCAGTGACGGCGGGGGGAATTACAATGAGCAGTTCTTC
D gene: NA; clone size: NA; V gene: TRBV28; CDR3 length: 14; J gene: TRBJ1-2; CDR3 protein: CASSSPTGLYGYTF; CDR3 DNA: TGTGCCAGCAGTTCGCCGACAGGCCTCTATGGCTACACCTTC
D gene: NA; clone size: NA; V gene: TRBV19; CDR3 length: 15; J gene: TRBJ1-5; CDR3 protein: CASSITRGLYQPQHF; CDR3 DNA: TGTGCCAGTAGTATCACACGAGGTCTCTATCAGCCCCAGCATTTT
D gene: NA; clone size: few; V gene: TRBV6-5; CDR3 length: 12; J gene: TRBJ2-5; CDR3 protein: CASSPNQETQYF; CDR3 DNA: TGTGCCAGCAGTCCAAATCAAGAGACCCAGTACTTC
D gene: TRBD2; clone size: NA; V gene: TRBV2; CDR3 length: 17; J gene: TRBJ2-3; CDR3 protein: CASSEARGTSVTDTQYF; CDR3 DNA: TGTGCCAGCAGTGAAGCACGTGGGACTAGCGTCACAGATACGCAGTATTTT
D gene: NA; clone size: NA; V gene: TRBV30; CDR3 length: 13; J gene: TRBJ2-7; CDR3 protein: CAWAGGVGYEQYF; CDR3 DNA: TGTGCCTGGGCCGGGGGAGTGGGCTACGAGCAGTACTTC
D gene: NA; clone size: NA; V gene: TRBV18; CDR3 length: 11; J gene: TRBJ2-1; CDR3 protein: CASSPFDEQFF; CDR3 DNA: TGTGCCAGCTCACCATTCGATGAGCAGTTCTTC
D gene: NA; clone size: NA; V gene: TRBV4-3; CDR3 length: 16; J gene: TRBJ1-2; CDR3 protein: CASSQDPAVANYGYTF; CDR3 DNA: TGCGCCAGCAGCCAAGATCCCGCGGTAGCGAACTATGGCTACACCTTC
D gene: TRBD2; clone size: NA; V gene: TRBV7-3; CDR3 length: 18; J gene: TRBJ2-5; CDR3 protein: CASSLSLRKRGGGETQYF; CDR3 DNA: TGTGCCAGCAGCTTAAGTCTTAGGAAGCGGGGGGGCGGAGAGACCCAGTACTTC
D gene: NA; clone size: NA; V gene: TRBV27; CDR3 length: 12; J gene: TRBJ1-2; CDR3 protein: CASSLRGVGYTF; CDR3 DNA: TGTGCCAGCAGTTTACGGGGGGTCGGCTACACCTTC
D gene: NA; clone size: NA; V gene: TRBV9; CDR3 length: 14; J gene: TRBJ2-3; CDR3 protein: CASSVGGRTDTQYF; CDR3 DNA: TGTGCCAGCAGCGTAGGCGGGCGCACAGATACGCAGTATTTT
D gene: NA; clone size: few; V gene: TRBV5-1; CDR3 length: 15; J gene: TRBJ2-7; CDR3 protein: CASSPGGRAHYEQYF; CDR3 DNA: TGCGCCAGCAGCCCGGGGGGCAGGGCGCACTACGAGCAGTACTTC
D gene: NA; clone size: NA; V gene: TRBV19; CDR3 length: 12; J gene: TRBJ1-5; CDR3 protein: CASRHHNQPQHF; CDR3 DNA: TGTGCCAGTAGACACCACAATCAGCCCCAGCATTTT
D gene: NA; clone size: NA; V gene: TRBV9; CDR3 length: 17; J gene: TRBJ2-3; CDR3 protein: CASSGRRGKRGTDTQYF; CDR3 DNA: TGTGCCAGCAGCGGACGACGGGGGAAACGGGGCACAGATACGCAGTATTTT
D gene: TRBD1; clone size: NA; V gene: TRBV30; CDR3 length: 12; J gene: TRBJ2-7; CDR3 protein: CAWSGQGYEQYF; CDR3 DNA: TGTGCCTGGAGTGGACAGGGCTACGAGCAGTACTTC
D gene: TRBD1; clone size: NA; V gene: TRBV29-1; CDR3 length: 13; J gene: TRBJ2-1; CDR3 protein: CSVEPGQGSKQFF; CDR3 DNA: TGCAGCGTCGAACCGGGACAGGGTTCCAAGCAGTTCTTC
D gene: NA; clone size: NA; V gene: TRBV7-6; CDR3 length: 14; J gene: TRBJ2-1; CDR3 protein: CASSLAMGGNEQFF; CDR3 DNA: TGTGCCAGCAGCTTAGCGATGGGGGGAAATGAGCAGTTCTTC
D gene: NA; clone size: few; V gene: TRBV15; CDR3 length: 15; J gene: TRBJ1-5; CDR3 protein: CATSPQRGGLQPQHF; CDR3 DNA: TGTGCCACCAGCCCCCAAAGGGGGGGCTTGCAGCCCCAGCATTTT
D gene: TRBD2; clone size: NA; V gene: TRBV2; CDR3 length: 13; J gene: TRBJ2-3; CDR3 protein: CASGSGGRDTQYF; CDR3 DNA: TGTGCCAGCGGTAGCGGGGGGAGGGATACGCAGTATTTT
D gene: TRBD2; clone size: few; V gene: TRBV4-2; CDR3 length: 18; J gene: TRBJ2-7; CDR3 protein: CASSQDLGGLAGYYEQYF; CDR3 DNA: TGTGCCAGCAGCCAAGATCTTGGGGGACTAGCGGGGTACTACGAGCAGTACTTC
D gene: NA; clone size: NA; V gene: TRBV21-1; CDR3 length: 18; J gene: TRBJ1-6; CDR3 protein: CASSKGQAHSSYNSPLHF; CDR3 DNA: TGTGCCAGCAGCAAAGGACAGGCCCATAGCTCCTATAATTCACCCCTCCACTTT
D gene: NA; clone size: once; V gene: TRBV6-5; CDR3 length: 14; J gene: TRBJ1-6; CDR3 protein: CASSYAGNNSPLHF; CDR3 DNA: TGTGCCAGCAGTTATGCAGGGAATAATTCACCCCTCCACTTT
D gene: NA; clone size: NA; V gene: TRBV6-1; CDR3 length: 12; J gene: TRBJ2-7; CDR3 protein: CAVEEVIYEQYF; CDR3 DNA: TGTGCCGTTGAGGAGGTAATCTACGAGCAGTACTTC
D gene: NA; clone size: NA; V gene: TRBV9; CDR3 length: 16; J gene: TRBJ2-1; CDR3 protein: CASSGDRERAHNEQFF; CDR3 DNA: TGTGCCAGCAGCGGCGACCGGGAAAGGGCCCACAATGAGCAGTTCTTC
D gene: NA; clone size: NA; V gene: TRBV7-3; CDR3 length: 13; J gene: TRBJ2-3; CDR3 protein: CASSSGSTDTQYF; CDR3 DNA: TGTGCCAGCAGCTCGGGTAGCACAGATACGCAGTATTTT
D gene: NA; clone size: NA; V gene: TRBV6-5; CDR3 length: 15; J gene: TRBJ1-5; CDR3 protein: CASRHTVNSNQPQHF; CDR3 DNA: TGTGCCAGCAGGCACACAGTGAATAGCAATCAGCCCCAGCATTTT
D gene: TRBD2; clone size: NA; V gene: TRBV7-8; CDR3 length: 17; J gene: TRBJ2-7; CDR3 protein: CASSPPLSGGSSYEQYF; CDR3 DNA: TGTGCCAGCAGCCCTCCCCTTAGCGGGGGCTCCTCCTACGAGCAGTACTTC
D gene: TRBD1; clone size: NA; V gene: TRBV5-6; CDR3 length: 15; J gene: TRBJ1-2; CDR3 protein: CASSLEVQGAAGYTF; CDR3 DNA: TGTGCCAGCAGCTTGGAGGTGCAGGGGGCGGCTGGCTACACCTTC
D gene: TRBD1; clone size: few; V gene: TRBV9; CDR3 length: 16; J gene: TRBJ1-3; CDR3 protein: CASSAGTAYSGNTIYF; CDR3 DNA: TGTGCCAGCAGCGCCGGGACAGCCTACTCTGGAAACACCATATATTTT
D gene: TRBD1; clone size: once; V gene: TRBV6-1; CDR3 length: 17; J gene: TRBJ1-5; CDR3 protein: CASSGSPGQGGDQPQHF; CDR3 DNA: TGTGCCAGCAGTGGGTCGCCGGGACAGGGTGGGGACCAGCCCCAGCATTTT
D gene: NA; clone size: NA; V gene: TRBV2; CDR3 length: 13; J gene: TRBJ2-2; CDR3 protein: CASGQEVTGELFF; CDR3 DNA: TGTGCCAGCGGGCAGGAGGTGACCGGGGAGCTGTTTTTT
D gene: NA; clone size: NA; V gene: TRBV30; CDR3 length: 15; J gene: TRBJ2-3; CDR3 protein: CAWSVRQKSTDTQYF; CDR3 DNA: TGTGCCTGGAGTGTGCGGCAGAAAAGCACAGATACGCAGTATTTT
D gene: NA; clone size: once; V gene: TRBV5-1; CDR3 length: 14; J gene: TRBJ2-5; CDR3 protein: CASSLGREKETQYF; CDR3 DNA: TGCGCCAGCAGCTTGGGACGGGAGAAAGAGACCCAGTACTTC